This entry lists 5 T cell receptor beta chains sequenced from one sample in a study of blood T cell repertoires in COVID-19. Measured with immunoSEQ multiplex PCR; TCRdb has only the in-frame clones, and not every one. The repertoire holds roughly 140,000 clones, with 70% to 90% as singletons. The specimen sequenced was peripheral blood. The receptors derive from a man in his 60s with active or convalescent COVID-19.

In DNA, the CDR3 is TGTGCCAGCAGGGCAGGGGGCGCAGATACGCAGTATTTT. Residues: CASRAGGADTQYF. The chain uses TRBV6-5 and TRBJ2-3, with 8 bases lining up with TRBD1. The CDR3 extends over 13 amino acids. In germline, CDR1 is MNHEY, CDR2 SVGAGI. Trimming removed 6 bases from V and 4 bases from J; junction bases left unmatched: 3.

The chain is built from TRBV29-1 and TRBJ1-2; 7 bases align to TRBD1. V dropped 6 bases and J dropped 1; count of bases not matched to a gene: 5. The CDR3 runs to 13 residues. CDR1 is SQVTM, CDR2 ANQGSEA, per germline. DNA of the CDR3: TGCAGCGTGCGGGACAGCCTTAACTATGGCTACACCTTC. Translating gives CSVRDSLNYGYTF.

The gene calls are TRBV5-4 and TRBJ2-1, with D possibly TRBD2 on 5 matching bases. From germline, CDR1 is SGHNT and CDR2 YYREEE (reference sequence). CDR3 length: 14 amino acids. The V end was cut by 3 bases, the J end by 6 bases, with 13 bases between. CDR3: CASSSGLAGNEQFF. The CDR3 DNA reads as TGTGCCAGCAGCTCCGGCTTGGCGGGCAATGAGCAGTTCTTC.

The chain joins TRBV28 to TRBJ1-5; no firm D call. The ends were cut back, 2 bases at V and 5 bases at J, with 10 bases in the middle. The V gene's germline CDR1 is MDHEN and CDR2 SYDVKM. There are 14 residues in the CDR3. The CDR3 sequence is CASSLSGDYQPQHF. The CDR3 nucleotides are TGTGCCAGCAGTTTAAGTGGAGATTATCAGCCCCAGCATTTT.

DNA of the CDR3: TGCGCCAGCAGCCAAGATAGGCAGGTCAATGAGCAGTTCTTC. Amino acids: CASSQDRQVNEQFF. The chain joins TRBV4-3 to TRBJ2-1; D unresolved. Per germline, CDR1 LGHNA and CDR2 YSLEER. V was trimmed by 0 bases and J by 6 bases, leaving 9 bases between them. The CDR3 spans 14 residues.